The rows below give T cell receptor beta chains drawn from one sample of a study of blood T cells in healthy people across ages. From the 5' RACE reads, TCRdb called clonotypes with MiXCR, one entry per CDR3 protein. The table shows under 800,000 distinct CDR3 sequences, with about 21% occurring only once. The specimen was blood. Source of these receptors: a man aged 65-85 years in good health. The CDR3 runs from the conserved cysteine through the conserved F or W. The D gene is left open where the match is weak. Some rows mark clone size as missing; the rest say once, few, many or name a class of expanded clone.

d_gene	v_gene	j_gene	abundance	CDR3aa	CDR3nt
-	TRBV2	TRBJ2-3	-	CASSEFPTDTQYF	TGTGCCAGCAGTGAGTTCCCAACCGATACGCAGTATTTT
TRBD1	TRBV6-4	TRBJ2-1	-	CASSEGTGSHEQFF	TGTGCCAGCAGTGAAGGGACAGGGTCCCATGAGCAGTTCTTC
-	TRBV12-3/TRBV12-4	TRBJ1-4	-	CASSWGDGEKLFF	TGTGCCAGCAGTTGGGGTGATGGGGAAAAACTGTTTTTT
TRBD1	TRBV5-1	TRBJ2-1	-	CASRGTGDYNEQFF	TGCGCCAGCAGGGGGACAGGGGACTACAATGAGCAGTTCTTC
-	TRBV3-1	TRBJ1-2	-	CASSQDPGDINYGYTF	TGTGCCAGCAGCCAAGACCCCGGGGACATTAACTATGGCTACACCTTC
TRBD2	TRBV6-2/TRBV6-3	TRBJ2-1	-	CASIASGRNEQFF	TGTGCCAGCATAGCTAGCGGGAGAAATGAGCAGTTCTTC
-	TRBV6-5	TRBJ1-4	many	CASSSNNEKLFF	TGTGCCAGCAGTTCCAATAATGAAAAACTGTTTTTT
-	TRBV18	TRBJ2-7	-	CASSPNSGGNEQYF	TGTGCCAGCTCACCGAACAGTGGGGGCAACGAGCAGTACTTC
-	TRBV7-6	TRBJ2-3	many	CASSLARSDTQYF	TGTGCCAGCAGCTTAGCCCGGTCAGATACGCAGTATTTT
-	TRBV12-3/TRBV12-4	TRBJ1-6	few	CASSLVLGVDSPLHF	TGTGCCAGCAGTTTAGTGTTGGGAGTTGATTCACCCCTCCACTTT
-	TRBV12-3/TRBV12-4	TRBJ2-7	-	CATSDSSSYEQYF	TGTGCCACCTCGGACAGTAGCTCCTACGAGCAGTACTTC
TRBD1	TRBV12-3/TRBV12-4	TRBJ2-7	few	CASSLAGQGALGEQYF	TGTGCCAGCAGTTTAGCGGGACAGGGGGCGTTGGGCGAGCAGTACTTC
TRBD1	TRBV7-2	TRBJ1-4	few	CASSSYRGLGEKLFF	TGTGCCAGCAGCTCGTACAGGGGGCTTGGTGAAAAACTGTTTTTT
TRBD2	TRBV11-2	TRBJ2-1	few	CASSSSSGTTYNEQFF	TGTGCCAGCAGCTCTTCTAGCGGGACGACCTACAATGAGCAGTTCTTC
-	TRBV20-1	TRBJ2-7	-	CSARDWRDPVYEQYF	TGCAGTGCTAGAGATTGGAGGGACCCCGTCTACGAGCAGTACTTC
-	TRBV28	TRBJ2-7	many	CASSLQTNHWGVYEQYF	TGTGCCAGCAGTTTACAGACTAACCATTGGGGGGTATACGAGCAGTACTTC